This T cell receptor beta chain stems from a study of cytomegalovirus exposure and HLA in healthy donors. About this clone itself: What it binds is not known.

The study, taken as a whole, reports: In a later analysis, TCR beta V- and J-gene trimming was associated with a missense DCLRE1C variant. Among donors in an Asian-associated ancestry cluster, a later analysis reportedly found fewer N-insertions than the roughly 670-donor mean.

The PCR used 60 Vbeta and 13 Jbeta primers. Only in-frame clones appear in the TCRdb table, and some are missing; sequencing was by immunoSEQ multiplex PCR. The table has over 150,000 clones, over 65% seen once. The sequenced material came from PBMCs. This sequence originates from a boy younger than 10 in good health and CMV-seronegative.

The CDR3 is CAWSRGDYSNQPQHF. The CDR3 region has the DNA TGTGCCTGGAGTCGGGGGGATTATAGCAATCAGCCCCAGCATTTT. The chain carries TRBV30 and TRBJ1-5, with a possible D match to TRBD1 (5 bases). The germline V and J ends were trimmed by 2 bases and 0 bases, with 11 bases remaining between them. The CDR3 extends over 15 amino acids. CDR1 and CDR2 (germline): GTSNPN, SVGIG (reference sequence).